These 8 T cell receptor beta chains came from one sample sequenced in a study of blood T cell repertoires in COVID-19. TCRdb keeps only in-frame clones here, not all; method: immunoSEQ multiplex PCR. The table shows 400,000 or so clones, with 70% to 90% occurring only once. The sample taken for sequencing was peripheral blood. The origin of the receptors is a woman aged 40 to 55 with COVID-19, enrolled during active disease.

The V call is TRBV5-6, the J call TRBJ1-2; the D gene is possibly TRBD1 (6 bases). The CDR3 spans 16 residues. Looked up from germline, CDR1 is SGHDT and CDR2 is YYEEEE. Trimming took off 4 bases at V and 2 bases at J, with 18 bases between the two ends. The CDR3 loop is CASSLGHPFGNYGYTF. In DNA form, the CDR3 reads TGTGCCAGCAGCCTGGGACACCCCTTCGGAAACTATGGCTACACCTTC.

The genes are TRBV18 and TRBJ2-1; D possibly corresponds to TRBD1 (7 bases). The CDR3 is 13 amino acids. With 6 bases removed from V and 4 bases from J, the gap between germline ends came to 10 bases. Germline V gives CDR1 KGHSH, CDR2 LQKENI. The CDR3 nucleotides read TGTGCCAGCTCCCAGGGGGGTTACAATGAGCAGTTCTTC. Translated: CASSQGGYNEQFF.

The chain combines TRBV7-8 with TRBJ1-2, with a weak D call TRBD1 (5 bases). From germline, CDR1 is SGHVS and CDR2 FQNEAQ. Trimming left V 10 bases short and J 2 bases short, with 17 bases between. This CDR3 contains 14 residues. DNA of the CDR3: TGTGCCACCCAGTGGGGCGGGACGAACTATGGCTACACCTTC. It encodes CATQWGGTNYGYTF.

This chain links TRBV5-1 with TRBJ2-1; 7 bases are shared with TRBD2. Germline values: CDR1 SGHRS, CDR2 YFSETQ. After removal of 1 base from V and 9 bases from J, the junction contained 16 bases not matched to a gene. This CDR3 contains 17 residues. The CDR3 nucleotides are TGCGCCAGCAGCTTGTCGAGAGGCGGGAGTATGATCGGTGAGCAGTTCTTC. This sequence encodes CASSLSRGGSMIGEQFF.

The J gene is TRBJ1-1, the V gene TRBV5-1; 7 bases fit TRBD1. The CDR3 is made up of 13 amino acids. V was pared by 3 bases and J by 8 bases, with 7 bases of the junction left unmatched. Germline CDR1 reads SGHRS; CDR2 reads YFSETQ. The CDR3 region has the DNA TGCGCCAGCAGCTCTAATACAGGGGCGGAAGCTTTCTTT. Residues: CASSSNTGAEAFF.

The rearrangement links TRBV19 to TRBJ1-4; 7 bases are shared with TRBD1. This CDR3 is built from 16 residues. Germline CDR1 reads LNHDA; CDR2 reads SQIVND (reference sequence). Germline trimming cut 5 bases from V and 5 bases from J; bases unmatched to any gene: 11. The CDR3 here is CASSPPWTGSNEKLFF. CDR3 nucleotides: TGTGCCAGTAGTCCCCCCTGGACAGGTTCGAATGAAAAACTGTTTTTT. The whole variable domain, filled in from reference TRBV19 and TRBJ1-4, reads DGGITQSPKYLFRKEGQNVTLSCEQNLNHDAMYWYRQDPGQGLRLIYYSQIVNDFQKGDIAEGYSVSREKKESFPLTVTSAQKNPTAFYLCASSPPWTGSNEKLFFGSGTQLSVL.

This chain joins TRBV30 and TRBJ1-2; 7 bases line up with TRBD1. The CDR3 is 17 residues long. Germline loops: CDR1 GTSNPN, CDR2 SVGIG (reference sequence). J lost 1 base, V lost 0 bases, and 11 bases had no gene match. The CDR3 bases are TGTGCCTGGAGTGTAGCGAGGGTTGCAGGGGGTAACTATGGCTACACCTTC. Its protein is CAWSVARVAGGNYGYTF.

The CDR3: CASSGLYTGELFF. The CDR3 nucleotides read TGCGCCAGCTCGGGACTGTACACCGGGGAGCTGTTTTTT. V usage is TRBV5-1 and J usage is TRBJ2-2; TRBD2 is a possible D gene (6 bases). This CDR3 is 13 amino acids long. V lost 7 bases and J lost 3, with 10 bases in between. CDR1 and CDR2 (germline): SGHRS, YFSETQ.